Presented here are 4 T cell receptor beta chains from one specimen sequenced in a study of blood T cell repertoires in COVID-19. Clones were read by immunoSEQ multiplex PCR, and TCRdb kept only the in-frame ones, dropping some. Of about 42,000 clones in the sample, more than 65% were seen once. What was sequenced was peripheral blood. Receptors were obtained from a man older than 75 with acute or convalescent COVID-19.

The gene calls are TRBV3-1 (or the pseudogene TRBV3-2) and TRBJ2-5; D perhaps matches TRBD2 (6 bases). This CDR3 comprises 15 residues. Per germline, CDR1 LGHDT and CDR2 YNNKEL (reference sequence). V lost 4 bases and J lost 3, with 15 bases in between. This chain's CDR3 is CASSPSGSSKETQYF. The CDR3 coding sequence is TGTGCCAGCAGCCCCTCCGGGAGCTCCAAAGAGACCCAGTACTTC.

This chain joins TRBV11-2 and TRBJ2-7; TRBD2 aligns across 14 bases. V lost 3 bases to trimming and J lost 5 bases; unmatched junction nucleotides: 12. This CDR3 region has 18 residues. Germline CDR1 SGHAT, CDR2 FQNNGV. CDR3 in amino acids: CASSFVLGTSGSLHEQYF. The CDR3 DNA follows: TGTGCCAGCAGCTTCGTGCTTGGGACTAGCGGGAGTCTACACGAGCAGTACTTC.

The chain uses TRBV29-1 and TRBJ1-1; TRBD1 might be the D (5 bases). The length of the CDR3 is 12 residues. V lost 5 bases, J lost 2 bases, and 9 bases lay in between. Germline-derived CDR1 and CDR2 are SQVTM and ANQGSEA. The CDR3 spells CSVRRGNTEAFF. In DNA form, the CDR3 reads TGCAGCGTTCGTAGGGGCAACACTGAAGCTTTCTTT.

The CDR3 reads CASSPDAGPDTQYF. The CDR3 DNA reads as TGTGCCAGCAGCCCGGATGCGGGGCCAGATACGCAGTATTTT. The rearrangement joins TRBV3-1 (or the pseudogene TRBV3-2) to TRBJ2-3, with D perhaps TRBD2 (6 bases). From germline, CDR1 is LGHDT and CDR2 YNNKEL (reference sequence). The V end was cut by 4 bases, the J end by 4 bases, with 12 bases between. The CDR3 totals 14 residues.